This T cell receptor beta chain originates from a study of CD8 T cells in Susac syndrome. With random hexamers, reverse transcription was performed on about 0.5 to 1 ug of RNA. By means of immunoSEQ multiplex PCR, TCR beta CDR3 spanning 54 Vbeta and 13 Jbeta underwent amplification. TCRdb redid the calling of the immunoSEQ multiplex PCR reads with MiXCR, one entry per CDR3 protein. This sample yields roughly 130,000 distinct CDR3 sequences, of which 90% to 95% are seen a single time; over 0.1% belongs to the top ten. V lost 0 bases to trimming and J lost 4 bases; unmatched junction nucleotides: 3. CDR1 and CDR2 from the germline V gene are SGHKS and YYEKEE (reference sequence). The CDR3 is 15 amino acids. As concerns this clonotype: Its antigen is undetermined.

Sequencing of TCR beta, carried out with a high-throughput approach, was applied to CD8+ and CD4+ T cells from the blood. Healthy donors matched for age and sex were used as controls. Whole-study results and caveats: Regarding the TCR sequencing and HLA analysis, the study admitted that a relatively small number of individuals were involved.

The receptor was derived from a human donor in good health. The chain employs TRBV5-5 and TRBJ2-5, with 10 positions matching TRBD2. The sample was CD4+ T cells from PBMCs. The CDR3 loop reads CASSLGASGRETQYF. The CDR3 DNA reads TGTGCCAGCAGCTTGGGTGCTAGCGGGAGAGAGACCCAGTACTTC.